The present TCR beta chain was sequenced within a study of cytomegalovirus exposure and HLA in healthy donors (TCRdb year 2017). As for the study more broadly: An earlier analysis of approximately 640 of the donors reported 276 Gb of sequence data and around 110 million unique TCR beta sequences from about 200 million T cells. Roughly 290 gigabases of sequencing data and approximately 91 million unique TCR sequences made up an early release that covered 500 to 650 HLA-typed donors. The genetic ancestry cluster associated with self-reported Caucasian donors included 70% to 85% of the roughly 410 genotyped donors. The study aimed to test whether cataloging public T cell receptors could reveal signatures of past pathogen exposure. The T cell repertoires of some 700 subjects were profiled by immunosequencing and related to cytomegalovirus serostatus. A separate validation cohort of approximately 120 different subjects was used in addition to the 666-subject first cohort. High-throughput TCR immunosequencing, statistical association of individual TCRs with disease status, and machine learning were combined to predict cytomegalovirus infection status. In a later analysis, previously published TCR beta repertoires from more than 500 donors were re-analyzed and high-resolution HLA genotyping was added so that TCR occurrence patterns could be studied. Rather than using new phenotypic data, the later analysis identified candidate immune exposures from TCR beta sequences and from how often those sequences occurred across donors. In an earlier analysis of a few hundred of the donors, high-throughput TCR beta sequencing was used to judge whether each TCR beta V gene segment behaved as functional or pseudogenic. Alongside the repertoire data, information on donor age, sex, ethnicity and CMV serostatus was compiled. Genome-wide SNP genotypes for about 65% of the 666 donors were used in a later genetic analysis, which treated that subset as a discovery cohort. All discovery cohort repertoires had been generated on a single sequencing platform. HLA typing included class I and class II loci at four-digit resolution. Typing coverage varied by locus: about 629-630 donors for A, B, C, DRB1 and DQB1; approximately 560 for DQA1; over 600 for DPA1; 450 to 480 for DPB1. Because of strong linkage in the cohort, roughly five DR-DQ haplotypes were treated as single units for association and clustering. On average, over 200,000 unique TCR beta nucleotide sequences were sequenced per donor among roughly 430 genotyped donors of the cohort, with about 17% of those sequences being non-productive. General findings and caveats noted by the study authors: In vitro tests confirmed that a few of the cytomegalovirus-associated TCR beta chains recognize cytomegalovirus antigens. For the cohort, immune exposure information was limited to CMV serostatus. Because counts were too low, roughly 18 rarely observed V segments, including chromosome 9 orphons, were left out of the earlier analysis of 500 to 750 of the donors. A later analysis found that most CMV-associated TCR beta chains appeared HLA-restricted, with HLA associations seemingly driven largely by CMV exposure. Because some donors lacked HLA typing at each locus, the association tests relied only on the typed subset. While some public TCRs were present in many individuals, most TCR sequences turned up only very rarely across donors. According to a later analysis, parvovirus B19, influenza, CMV and Epstein-Barr virus appeared linked to several top co-occurrence clusters. Assigning TCR associations to individual alleles was difficult when HLA alleles, especially DR and DQ, strongly co-occurred. A further reported finding was that TCR beta sequences accurately predicted the HLA-A and HLA-B alleles for most subjects in the first cohort. Sequencing depth was assumed to be roughly uniform across donors in the presence/absence analyses, though that assumption may not hold. In an earlier analysis of some 550 of the donors, most TCR beta V segments were observed in productive rearrangements about 90% or about 30% of the time, broadly matching IMGT annotations. A group of highly shared sequence variants was considered likely to be a technical artifact of the sequencing pipeline. According to the authors, the approach could potentially be generalized to other disease states and immunological phenotypes. According to a later genetic analysis, donors in an Asian-associated ancestry cluster had fewer N-insertions in productive TCRs than the approximately 690-donor mean. In a later analysis, over 15,000 TCR beta sequences were associated with specific HLA alleles at a false discovery rate of 0.05. Linkage disequilibrium might explain the correlated functional status among segregating V segments, but an unknown experimental factor could not be ruled out. The 87-base-pair reads could not distinguish some IMGT-functional V segments, including TRBV6-2 and TRBV6-3, so those segments were excluded. Cytomegalovirus status was reported to be diagnosed by the classifier with high specificity and sensitivity in both the original and validation cohorts. In a later analysis, HLA-associated TCR beta chains showed more clonal expansion and lower generation probabilities than non-associated chains that were equally common. In a later analysis, the rate of TCR association differed among HLA loci, with DRB1 alleles having the most associated TCRs and HLA-C alleles having the fewest. A total of 164 TCR beta chains were listed by the study as associated with cytomegalovirus. V-gene and J-gene trimming of TCR beta chains was associated with a missense DCLRE1C variant in a later genetic analysis, and the association was replicated in an independent cohort. The cohort was sequenced for TCR beta chains only, and without alpha or paired-chain data the features that could be detected were limited.

In total, approximately 690 healthy bone marrow donors made up the cohort. All cohort members were sampled while nominally healthy, although unrecorded immune exposures were likely present. The donor was CMV seropositive and belonged to the group of 250 to 350 seropositive cohort members. A peripheral blood sample was provided by each donor, and peripheral blood mononuclear cells were used for TCR beta sequencing. The Qiagen DNeasy Blood Extraction Kit was used to extract genomic DNA from the blood cell samples. On this clone: Its cognate antigen has yet to be identified. The sample holds no much larger clone one base away, and base qualities are not on file.

CDR1 is given as SGHAT and CDR2 as FQNNGV, both from the germline V gene. V and J are truncated by 5 bases and 1 base respectively, leaving an intervening sequence of 12 bases. The CDR3 runs 14 amino acids, cysteine and phenylalanine included. Only the CDR3 part of the read is kept: 42 bases, read in frame from the first base. Libraries were built with the immunoSEQ multiplex PCR assay. For the multiplex PCR, a mixture combining 60 forward primers for TCR Vbeta segments and 13 reverse primers for TCR Jbeta segments was used. A multiplex PCR assay on genomic DNA amplified the CDR3 region of rearranged TCR beta genes. Amplified TCR beta libraries were sequenced as 87-base-pair reads on the Illumina HiSeq System. The authors' pipeline ran thus. A later analysis tallied tens of millions of unique TCR beta chains across the 666 repertoires, and some 12 million of those chains were shared by two or more donors. A nearest-neighbor algorithm error-corrected the raw reads and collapsed the reads into unique sequences, merging closely related sequences to remove PCR and sequencing errors. CDR3 sequences were aligned to IMGT reference sequences to assign V, D and J gene segments. Each retained sequence needed at least a six-nucleotide match to both a V gene segment and a J gene segment. Rearrangements were called productive when the CDR3 lacked stop codons and stayed in frame with V and J; all others were non-productive. Following IMGT convention, CDR3 was defined as the stretch from the second conserved V-encoded cysteine to the conserved J-encoded phenylalanine. The earlier analysis of approximately 590 of the donors excluded any sequence lacking an unambiguous match to a single V gene segment. An earlier analysis of about 600 of the donors called V segments functional above 56.7% productive rearrangements and segregating when the between-donor standard deviation exceeded 5%. To diagnose cytomegalovirus status from the catalog of TCR beta chain sequences, a statistical classification framework was built. In a later analysis, V and J genes were assigned by comparing TCR nucleotide sequences against IMGT/GENE-DB human TR gene sequences. A later analysis assigned CDR3 sequences and most-parsimonious VDJ recombination scenarios with the TCRdist pipeline. In a later analysis, each TCR beta chain was defined by its CDR3 amino acid sequence together with its V-gene family, and reads lacking a unique V-gene family were excluded. To address suspected cross-contamination and a sequencing artifact, a later analysis removed some 620 highly shared, low-generation-probability nucleotide sequences. For each public chain, a later analysis derived a clonal expansion index from normalized ranks of inferred template counts within each repertoire. In a later analysis, generation probabilities were computed using a VDJ recombination model fitted to out-of-frame rearrangements, and the results were checked against IGoR. In a later analysis, TCR-TCR, TCR-HLA and TCR-CMV co-occurrence was scored with hypergeometric tests, and a repertoire-size bias correction was applied to TCR pairs. False discovery rates were estimated in a later analysis by permuting HLA or CMV assignments 20 times. In a later analysis, co-occurring TCRs were grouped using DBSCAN, and TCRdist sequence similarity was added for clustering within HLA-allele-positive subsets. Repertoires with fewer than 30,000 or more than 120,000 public chains, plus five repertoires with anomalous nucleotide sharing, were excluded from co-occurrence clustering. The clones in this table, taken by TCRdb from immuneACCESS, are in-frame only. Not every clone is retained; where verified, under half of the shortfall comes from an unresolved V gene, and the cause of the rest is unknown. That table furnishes V, J and clone size, whereas the DNA furnished D and trimming. For this sample the table gives roughly 140,000 clones, of which roughly 80% were detected only once. In total, the top ten clones hold 5.7% of the sample.

The chain employs TRBV11-2 and TRBJ2-7; the D gene is unclear. This TCR was recovered from a man between 25 and 39 years old in good health and CMV-seropositive. The sequencing sample was made of PBMCs. The bases read TGTGCCAGCAGCAATATGCGAGGATCCTACGAGCAGTACTTC. Its protein is CASSNMRGSYEQYF.